The present entry profiles one T cell receptor (beta chain) with its context. Its antigen is not identified. This sample was taken from a study of cytomegalovirus exposure and HLA in healthy donors. Overall study findings and caveats: 150 or so TCR beta chains were listed as cytomegalovirus-associated. A later analysis, which compared TCR beta chains of equal frequency, found the HLA-associated ones more clonally expanded.

Germline CDR1 reads MNHEY; CDR2 reads SVGAGI. The CDR3 is made up of 13 amino acids. The junction had 3 bases not matched to a gene; V was cut back by 7 bases and J by 0 bases. A multiplex PCR was run with 60 Vbeta primers and 13 Jbeta primers. The repertoire was sequenced with immunoSEQ multiplex PCR; TCRdb's copy has only in-frame clones and lacks some. The listing records tens of thousands of clones. The receptor's source is a woman aged 40 to 50 in good health and CMV-seronegative. V is TRBV6-5 and J is TRBJ2-7; 7 nucleotides match TRBD2. The sequencing input was PBMCs. The CDR3 is CASTGGTSYEQYF. In DNA form, the CDR3 reads TGTGCCAGCACCGGGGGGACCTCCTACGAGCAGTACTTC.